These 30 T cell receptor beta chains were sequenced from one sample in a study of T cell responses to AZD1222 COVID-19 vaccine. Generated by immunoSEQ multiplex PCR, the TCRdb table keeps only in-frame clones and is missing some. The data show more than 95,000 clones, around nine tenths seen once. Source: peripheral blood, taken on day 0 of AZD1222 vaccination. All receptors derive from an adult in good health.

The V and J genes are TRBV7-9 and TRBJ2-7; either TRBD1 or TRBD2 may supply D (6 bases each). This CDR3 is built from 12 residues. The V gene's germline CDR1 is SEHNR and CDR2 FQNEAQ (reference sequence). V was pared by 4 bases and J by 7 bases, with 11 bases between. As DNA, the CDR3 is TGTGCCAGCAGCTGGGGGGCGGGGGAGCAGTACTTC. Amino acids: CASSWGAGEQYF.

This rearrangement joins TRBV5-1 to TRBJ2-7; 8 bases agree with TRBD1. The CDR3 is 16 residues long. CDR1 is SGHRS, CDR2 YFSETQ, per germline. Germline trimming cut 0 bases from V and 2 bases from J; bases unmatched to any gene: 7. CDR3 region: CASSLAPGTGAYEQYF. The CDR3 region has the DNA TGCGCCAGCAGCTTGGCTCCCGGGACAGGAGCCTACGAGCAGTACTTC.

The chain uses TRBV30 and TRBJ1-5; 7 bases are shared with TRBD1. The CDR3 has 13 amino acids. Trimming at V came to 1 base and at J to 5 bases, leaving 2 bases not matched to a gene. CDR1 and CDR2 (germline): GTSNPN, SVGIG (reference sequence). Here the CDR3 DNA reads TGTGCCTGGAGTGCAGGGGGAGATCAGCCCCAGCATTTT. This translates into CAWSAGGDQPQHF.

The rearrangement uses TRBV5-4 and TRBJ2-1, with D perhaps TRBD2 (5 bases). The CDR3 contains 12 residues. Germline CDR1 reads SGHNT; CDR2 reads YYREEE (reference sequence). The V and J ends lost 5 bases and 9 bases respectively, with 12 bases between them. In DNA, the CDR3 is TGTGCCAGCAGAGAGGGAGTGGGTGAGCAGTTCTTC. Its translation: CASREGVGEQFF.

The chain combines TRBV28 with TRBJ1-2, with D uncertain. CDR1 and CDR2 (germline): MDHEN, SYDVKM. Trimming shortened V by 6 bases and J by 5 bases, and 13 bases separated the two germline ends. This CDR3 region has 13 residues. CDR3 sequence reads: CASRPLGPYGYTF. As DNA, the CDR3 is TGTGCCAGCAGACCCCTCGGGCCATATGGCTACACCTTC.

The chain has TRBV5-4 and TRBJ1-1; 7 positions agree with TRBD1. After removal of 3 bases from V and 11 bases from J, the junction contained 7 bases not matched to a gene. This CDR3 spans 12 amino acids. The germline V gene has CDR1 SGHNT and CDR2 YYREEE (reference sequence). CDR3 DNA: TGTGCCAGCAGCTGGGACAGTCTAATGGCTTTCTTT. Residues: CASSWDSLMAFF.

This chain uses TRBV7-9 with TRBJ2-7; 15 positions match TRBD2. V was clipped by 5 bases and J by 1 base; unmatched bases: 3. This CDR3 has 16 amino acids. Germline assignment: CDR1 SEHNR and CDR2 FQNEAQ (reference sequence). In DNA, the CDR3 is TGTGCCAGCAGCGAGGGGACTAGCGGGAGGTCCTACGAGCAGTACTTC. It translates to CASSEGTSGRSYEQYF.

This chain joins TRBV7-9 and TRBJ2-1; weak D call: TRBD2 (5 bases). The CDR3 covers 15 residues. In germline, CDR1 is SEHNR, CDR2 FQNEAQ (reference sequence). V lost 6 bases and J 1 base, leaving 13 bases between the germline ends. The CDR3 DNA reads TGTGCCAGCAGTTCTCCGGGAAATTCCTACAATGAGCAGTTCTTC. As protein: CASSSPGNSYNEQFF.

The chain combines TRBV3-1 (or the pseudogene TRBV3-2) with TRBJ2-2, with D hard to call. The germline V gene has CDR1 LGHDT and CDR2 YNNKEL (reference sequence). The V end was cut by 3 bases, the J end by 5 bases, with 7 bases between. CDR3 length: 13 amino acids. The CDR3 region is CASSHGATGELFF. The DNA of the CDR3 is TGTGCCAGCAGCCATGGAGCTACCGGGGAGCTGTTTTTT.

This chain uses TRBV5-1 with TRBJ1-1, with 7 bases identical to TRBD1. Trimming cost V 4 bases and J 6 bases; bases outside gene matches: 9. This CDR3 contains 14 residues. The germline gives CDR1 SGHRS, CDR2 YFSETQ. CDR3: CASSVVRGPAEAFF. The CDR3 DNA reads TGCGCCAGCAGCGTGGTGAGGGGGCCGGCTGAAGCTTTCTTT.

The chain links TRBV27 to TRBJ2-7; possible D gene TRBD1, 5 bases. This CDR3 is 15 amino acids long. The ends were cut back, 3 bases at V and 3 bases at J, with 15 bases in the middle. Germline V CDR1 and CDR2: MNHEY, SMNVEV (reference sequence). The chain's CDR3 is CASSFTRTDSYEQYF. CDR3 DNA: TGTGCCAGCAGTTTTACGAGAACCGACAGCTACGAGCAGTACTTC.

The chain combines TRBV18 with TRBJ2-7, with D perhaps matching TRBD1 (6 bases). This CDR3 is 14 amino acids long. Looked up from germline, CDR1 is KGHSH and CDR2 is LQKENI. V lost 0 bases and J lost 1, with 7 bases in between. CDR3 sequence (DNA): TGTGCCAGCTCACCACCCCAGGGGTCCTACGAGCAGTACTTC. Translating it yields CASSPPQGSYEQYF.

CDR3 residues: CASSKARTERETQYF. CDR3 coding DNA: TGTGCCAGCAGCAAAGCGCGGACCGAGCGGGAGACCCAGTACTTC. The chain combines TRBV21-1 with TRBJ2-5; the DNA was not compared with TRBD2, the D call given in the table. TRBV21-1 constitutes a pseudogene. The CDR3 length is 15 residues.

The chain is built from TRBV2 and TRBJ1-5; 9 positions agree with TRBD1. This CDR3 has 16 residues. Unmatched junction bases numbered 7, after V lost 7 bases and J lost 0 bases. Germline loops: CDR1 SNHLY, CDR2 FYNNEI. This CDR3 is CASTGTGTLSNQPQHF. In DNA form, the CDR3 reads TGTGCCAGCACCGGGACAGGGACCCTTAGCAATCAGCCCCAGCATTTT.

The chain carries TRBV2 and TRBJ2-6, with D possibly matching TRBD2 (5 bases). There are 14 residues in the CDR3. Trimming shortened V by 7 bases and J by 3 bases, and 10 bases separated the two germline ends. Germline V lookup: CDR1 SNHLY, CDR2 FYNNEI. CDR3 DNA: TGTGCCAGCACCGGACTCTATGGGGCCAACGTCCTGACTTTC. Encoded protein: CASTGLYGANVLTF.

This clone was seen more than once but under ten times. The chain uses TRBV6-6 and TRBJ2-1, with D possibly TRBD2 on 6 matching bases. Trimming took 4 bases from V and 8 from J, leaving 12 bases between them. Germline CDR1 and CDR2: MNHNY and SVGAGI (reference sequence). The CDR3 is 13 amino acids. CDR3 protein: CASSSAGTHEQFF. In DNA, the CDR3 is TGTGCCAGCAGTTCCGCGGGGACGCATGAGCAGTTCTTC.

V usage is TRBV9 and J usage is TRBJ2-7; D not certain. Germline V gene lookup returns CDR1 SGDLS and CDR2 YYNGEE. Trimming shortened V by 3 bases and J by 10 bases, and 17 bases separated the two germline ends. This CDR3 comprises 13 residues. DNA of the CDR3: TGTGCCAGCAGCGCCGGACCGGAACCTCCCCAGTACTTC. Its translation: CASSAGPEPPQYF.

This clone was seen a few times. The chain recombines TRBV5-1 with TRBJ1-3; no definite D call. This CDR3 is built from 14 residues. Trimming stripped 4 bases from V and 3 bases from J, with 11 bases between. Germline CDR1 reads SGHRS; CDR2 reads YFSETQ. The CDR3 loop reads CASSLGSIGNTIYF. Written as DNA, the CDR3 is TGCGCCAGCAGCCTGGGGAGTATTGGAAACACCATATATTTT.

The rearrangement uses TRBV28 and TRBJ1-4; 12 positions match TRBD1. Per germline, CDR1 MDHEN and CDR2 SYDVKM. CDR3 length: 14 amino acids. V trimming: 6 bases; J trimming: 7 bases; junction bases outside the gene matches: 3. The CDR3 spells CASRGDRGPEKLFF. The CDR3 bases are TGTGCCAGCAGGGGGGACAGGGGGCCTGAAAAACTGTTTTTT.

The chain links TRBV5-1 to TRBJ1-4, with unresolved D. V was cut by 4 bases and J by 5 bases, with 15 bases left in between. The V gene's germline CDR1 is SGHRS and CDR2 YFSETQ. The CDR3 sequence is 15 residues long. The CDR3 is CASSGTGSINEKLFF. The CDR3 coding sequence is TGCGCCAGCAGCGGAACCGGGAGCATAAATGAAAAACTGTTTTTT.

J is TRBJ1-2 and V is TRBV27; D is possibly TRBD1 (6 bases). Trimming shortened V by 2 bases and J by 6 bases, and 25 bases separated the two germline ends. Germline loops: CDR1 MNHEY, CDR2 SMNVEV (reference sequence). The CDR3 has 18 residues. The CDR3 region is CASSLREGHWGRKDGYTF. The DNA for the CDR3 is TGTGCCAGCAGTTTACGGGAGGGCCATTGGGGGCGGAAGGATGGCTACACCTTC.

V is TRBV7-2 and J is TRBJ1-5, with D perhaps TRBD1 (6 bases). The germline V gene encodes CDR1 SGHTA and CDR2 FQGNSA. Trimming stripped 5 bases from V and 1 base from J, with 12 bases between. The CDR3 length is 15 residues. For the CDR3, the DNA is TGTGCCAGCAGCCAACAGGGTACGAGCAATCAGCCCCAGCATTTT. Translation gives CASSQQGTSNQPQHF.

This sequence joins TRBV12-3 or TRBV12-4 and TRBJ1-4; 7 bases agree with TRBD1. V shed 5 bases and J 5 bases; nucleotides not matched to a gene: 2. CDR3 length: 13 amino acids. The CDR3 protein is CASSRDRNEKLFF. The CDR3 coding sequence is TGTGCCAGCAGTCGGGACAGAAATGAAAAACTGTTTTTT.

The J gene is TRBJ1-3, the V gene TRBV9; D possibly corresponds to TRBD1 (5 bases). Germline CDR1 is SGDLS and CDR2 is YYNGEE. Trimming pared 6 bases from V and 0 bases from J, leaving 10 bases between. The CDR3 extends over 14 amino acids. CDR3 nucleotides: TGTGCCAGCAACAGAGACAGCTCTGGAAACACCATATATTTT. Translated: CASNRDSSGNTIYF.

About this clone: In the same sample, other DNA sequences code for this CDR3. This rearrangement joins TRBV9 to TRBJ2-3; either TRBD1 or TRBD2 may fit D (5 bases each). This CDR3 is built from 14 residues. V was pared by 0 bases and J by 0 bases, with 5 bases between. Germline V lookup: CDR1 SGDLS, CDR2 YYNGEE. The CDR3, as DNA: TGTGCCAGCAGCGTAGGGGGGAGCACAGATACGCAGTATTTT. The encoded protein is CASSVGGSTDTQYF. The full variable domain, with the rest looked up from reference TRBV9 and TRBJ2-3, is DSGVTQTPKHLITATGQRVTLRCSPRSGDLSVYWYQQSLDQGLQFLIQYYNGEERAKGNILERFSAQQFPDLHSELNLSSLELGDSALYFCASSVGGSTDTQYFGPGTRLTVL.

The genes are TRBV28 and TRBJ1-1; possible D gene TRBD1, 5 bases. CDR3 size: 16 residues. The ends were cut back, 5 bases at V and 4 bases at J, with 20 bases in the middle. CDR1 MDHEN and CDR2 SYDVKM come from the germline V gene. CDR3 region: CASSTSTSGGATEAFF. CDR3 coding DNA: TGTGCCAGCAGTACCTCAACGTCAGGAGGGGCCACTGAAGCTTTCTTT. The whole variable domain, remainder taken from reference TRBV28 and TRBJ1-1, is DVKVTQSSRYLVKRTGEKVFLECVQDMDHENMFWYRQDPGLGLRLIYFSYDVKMKEKGDIPEGYSVSREKKERFSLILESASTNQTSMYLCASSTSTSGGATEAFFGQGTRLTVV.

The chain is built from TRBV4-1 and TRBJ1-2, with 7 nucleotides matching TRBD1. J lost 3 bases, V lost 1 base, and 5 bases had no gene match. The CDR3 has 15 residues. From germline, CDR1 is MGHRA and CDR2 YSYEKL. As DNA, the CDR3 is TGCGCCAGCAGCCAAGGGATAGGGGGCGACTATGGCTACACCTTC. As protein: CASSQGIGGDYGYTF.

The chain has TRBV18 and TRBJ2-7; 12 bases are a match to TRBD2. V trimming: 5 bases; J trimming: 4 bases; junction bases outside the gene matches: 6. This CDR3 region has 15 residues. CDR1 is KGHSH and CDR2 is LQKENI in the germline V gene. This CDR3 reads CASSSRTSGKYEQYF. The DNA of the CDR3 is TGTGCCAGCTCATCCCGGACTAGCGGGAAATACGAGCAGTACTTC.

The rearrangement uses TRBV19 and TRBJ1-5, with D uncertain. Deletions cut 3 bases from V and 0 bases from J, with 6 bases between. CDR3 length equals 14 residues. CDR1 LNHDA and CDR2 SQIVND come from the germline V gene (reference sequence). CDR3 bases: TGTGCCAGTAGTATCGGGCCTAGCAATCAGCCCCAGCATTTT. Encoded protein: CASSIGPSNQPQHF.

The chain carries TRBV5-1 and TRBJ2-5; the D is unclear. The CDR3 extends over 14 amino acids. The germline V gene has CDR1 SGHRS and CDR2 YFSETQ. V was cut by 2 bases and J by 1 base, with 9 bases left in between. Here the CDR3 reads CASSLGRFQETQYF. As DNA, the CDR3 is TGCGCCAGCAGCTTAGGCAGGTTCCAAGAGACCCAGTACTTC.